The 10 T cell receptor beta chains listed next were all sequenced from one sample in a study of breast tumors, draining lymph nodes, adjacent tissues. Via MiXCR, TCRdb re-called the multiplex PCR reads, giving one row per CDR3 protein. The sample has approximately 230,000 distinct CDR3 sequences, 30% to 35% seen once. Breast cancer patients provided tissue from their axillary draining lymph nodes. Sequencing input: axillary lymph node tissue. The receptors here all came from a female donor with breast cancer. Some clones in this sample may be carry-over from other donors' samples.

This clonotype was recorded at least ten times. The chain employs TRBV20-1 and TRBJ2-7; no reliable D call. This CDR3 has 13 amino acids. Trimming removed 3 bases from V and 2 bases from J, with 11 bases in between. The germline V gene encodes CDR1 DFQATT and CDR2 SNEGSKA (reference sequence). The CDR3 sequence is CSASLVQAYEQYF. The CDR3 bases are TGCAGTGCTAGCTTAGTCCAGGCCTACGAGCAGTACTTC.

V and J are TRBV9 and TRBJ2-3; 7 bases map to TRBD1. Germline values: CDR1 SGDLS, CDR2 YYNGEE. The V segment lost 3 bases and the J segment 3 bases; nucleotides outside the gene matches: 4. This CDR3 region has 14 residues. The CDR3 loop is CASSEGAGTDTQYF. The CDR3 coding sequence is TGTGCCAGCAGCGAGGGGGCCGGTACAGATACGCAGTATTTT.

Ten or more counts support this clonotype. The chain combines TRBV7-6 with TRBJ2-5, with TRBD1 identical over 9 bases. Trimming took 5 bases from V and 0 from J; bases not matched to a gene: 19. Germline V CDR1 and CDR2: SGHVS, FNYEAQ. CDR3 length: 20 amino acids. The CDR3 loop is CASSPMTRDRVLGHQETQYF. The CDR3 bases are TGTGCCAGCAGCCCGATGACCCGGGACAGGGTTTTAGGGCACCAAGAGACCCAGTACTTC.

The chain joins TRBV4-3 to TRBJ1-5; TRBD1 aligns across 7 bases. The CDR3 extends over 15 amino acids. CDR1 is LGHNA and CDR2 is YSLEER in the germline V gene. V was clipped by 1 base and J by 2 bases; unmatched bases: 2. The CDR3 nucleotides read TGCGCCAGCAGCCAAGTAACAGGGGGCAATCAGCCCCAGCATTTT. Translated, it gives CASSQVTGGNQPQHF.

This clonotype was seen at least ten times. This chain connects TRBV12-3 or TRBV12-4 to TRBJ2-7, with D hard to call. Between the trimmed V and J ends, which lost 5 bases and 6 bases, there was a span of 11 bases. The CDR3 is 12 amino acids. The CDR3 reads CASSLGALEQYF. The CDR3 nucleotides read TGTGCCAGCAGTCTGGGTGCCCTCGAGCAGTACTTC.

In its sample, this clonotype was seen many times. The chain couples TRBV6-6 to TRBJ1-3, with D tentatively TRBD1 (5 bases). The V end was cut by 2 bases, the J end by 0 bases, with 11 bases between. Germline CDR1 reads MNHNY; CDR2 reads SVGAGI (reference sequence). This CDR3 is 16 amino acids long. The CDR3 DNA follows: TGTGCCAGCAGTTACACCCGGGACGGCTCTGGAAACACCATATATTTT. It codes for CASSYTRDGSGNTIYF.

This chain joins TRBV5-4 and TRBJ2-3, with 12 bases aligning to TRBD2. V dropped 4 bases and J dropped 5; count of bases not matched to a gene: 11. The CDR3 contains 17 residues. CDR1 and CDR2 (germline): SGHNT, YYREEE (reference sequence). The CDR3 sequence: CASSPGLAGPVRDTQYF. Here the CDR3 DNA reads TGTGCCAGCAGCCCGGGACTAGCGGGCCCCGTAAGAGATACGCAGTATTTT.

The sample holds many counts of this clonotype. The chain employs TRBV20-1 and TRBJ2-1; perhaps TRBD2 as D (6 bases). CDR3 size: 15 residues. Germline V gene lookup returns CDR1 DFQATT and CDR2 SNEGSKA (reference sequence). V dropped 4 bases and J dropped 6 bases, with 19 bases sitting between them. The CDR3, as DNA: TGCAGTGCTACTGGGACTCAAAGGAATCCCAATGAGCAGTTCTTC. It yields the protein CSATGTQRNPNEQFF.

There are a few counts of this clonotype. The CDR3 is CASRLGVTGNTIYF. The CDR3 nucleotides read TGTGCCAGCAGGCTAGGGGTAACTGGAAACACCATATATTTT. V usage is TRBV28 and J usage is TRBJ1-3; weak D call: TRBD1 (5 bases). Germline V CDR1 and CDR2: MDHEN, SYDVKM. V lost 6 bases, J lost 2 bases, and 11 bases lay in between. The CDR3 has 14 residues.

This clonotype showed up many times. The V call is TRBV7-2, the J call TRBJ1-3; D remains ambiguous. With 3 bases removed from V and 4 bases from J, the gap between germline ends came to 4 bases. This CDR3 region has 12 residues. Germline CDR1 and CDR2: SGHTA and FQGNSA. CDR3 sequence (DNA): TGTGCCAGCAGCTTTGACGGAAACACCATATATTTT. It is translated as CASSFDGNTIYF.